A single sample gave rise to the 29 T cell receptor beta chains below, sequenced in a study of T cell responses to AZD1222 COVID-19 vaccine. Using immunoSEQ multiplex PCR, the repertoire was profiled, and TCRdb retains in-frame clones only, with some absent. The sample consists of more than 95,000 clones, approximately 88% of them appearing once. The sequenced sample was peripheral blood, obtained on day 0 of AZD1222 vaccination. The source of these receptors is an adult in good health.

The chain couples TRBV25-1 to TRBJ1-1, with unresolved D. Germline V gives CDR1 MGHDK, CDR2 SYGVNS. The CDR3 is 12 amino acids. V was clipped by 7 bases and J by 3 bases, with 9 bases between them. In nucleotides, the CDR3 is TGTGCCAGCAACGGGGTCTACACTGAAGCTTTCTTT. The encoded protein is CASNGVYTEAFF.

The rearrangement joins TRBV7-8 to TRBJ2-1; 13 positions agree with TRBD2. The CDR3 extends over 17 amino acids. Trimming removed 5 bases from V and 5 bases from J; junction bases left unmatched: 9. Germline lookup yields CDR1 SGHVS and CDR2 FQNEAQ. The CDR3, as DNA: TGTGCCAGCAGCGCCCGGACTAGCGGGAGCGGGGACAATGAGCAGTTCTTC. Its protein product is CASSARTSGSGDNEQFF.

The chain employs TRBV5-6 and TRBJ2-7; 8 nucleotides line up with TRBD1. There are 16 residues in the CDR3. V lost 4 bases to trimming and J lost 0 bases; unmatched junction nucleotides: 9. CDR1 is SGHDT, CDR2 YYEEEE, per germline. CDR3 DNA: TGTGCCAGCAGCCCCGAAGGGGACAGGACCTCCTACGAGCAGTACTTC. Translated: CASSPEGDRTSYEQYF.

V usage is TRBV2 and J usage is TRBJ1-1; 8 bases line up with TRBD1. J was trimmed by 1 base and V by 5 bases; bases with no gene match: 6. The CDR3 covers 15 residues. The germline gives CDR1 SNHLY, CDR2 FYNNEI. The CDR3 protein is CASSKRGQGNTEAFF. CDR3 DNA: TGTGCCAGCAGTAAACGAGGACAGGGGAACACTGAAGCTTTCTTT.

This sequence joins TRBV5-1 and TRBJ2-7, with 10 bases fitting TRBD1. This CDR3 contains 13 residues. CDR1 and CDR2 from the germline V gene are SGHRS and YFSETQ. V dropped 4 bases and J dropped 6; count of bases not matched to a gene: 4. The DNA of the CDR3 is TGCGCCAGCAGCCGTGACAGGGGGCCCGAGCAGTACTTC. Protein sequence: CASSRDRGPEQYF.

V gene TRBV5-8 combines with J gene TRBJ2-7; D call uncertain. Between the trimmed V and J ends, which lost 3 bases and 4 bases, there was a span of 8 bases. Germline V gene lookup returns CDR1 SGHTS and CDR2 YDEGEE. The CDR3 runs to 12 residues. As DNA, the CDR3 is TGTGCCAGCAGCTATTCTTTGTACGAGCAGTACTTC. Amino acid sequence: CASSYSLYEQYF.

The chain combines TRBV11-2 with TRBJ2-3, with no clear D. Germline V gene data show CDR1 as SGHAT and CDR2 as FQNNGV. This CDR3 comprises 15 residues. The V end lost 5 bases, the J end lost 2 bases, and 14 bases lay between the germline ends. The CDR3 bases are TGTGCCAGCAGCCCCGACGAGCCCTACACAGATACGCAGTATTTT. Its protein product is CASSPDEPYTDTQYF. The variable domain in full, completed from reference TRBV11-2 and TRBJ2-3, reads EAGVAQSPRYKIIEKRQSVAFWCNPISGHATLYWYQQILGQGPKLLIQFQNNGVVDDSQLPKDRFSAERLKGVDSTLKIQPAKLEDSAVYLCASSPDEPYTDTQYFGPGTRLTVL.

The gene calls are TRBV19 and TRBJ1-5, with no clear D. The CDR3 runs 14 residues. CDR1 and CDR2 (germline): LNHDA, SQIVND (reference sequence). V was trimmed by 2 bases and J by 4 bases, leaving 9 bases between them. As DNA, the CDR3 is TGTGCCAGTAGTATAATGCCCGGAAATCAGCCCCAGCATTTT. Amino acid sequence: CASSIMPGNQPQHF.

This chain uses TRBV5-1 with TRBJ2-5, with D possibly matching TRBD2 (6 bases). Trimming removed 5 bases from V and 2 bases from J, with 19 bases in between. The CDR3 loop spans 16 amino acids. Germline assignment: CDR1 SGHRS and CDR2 YFSETQ. The chain's CDR3 is CASSEGTLGPQETQYF. CDR3 DNA: TGCGCCAGCAGTGAGGGGACTCTAGGGCCTCAAGAGACCCAGTACTTC.

V and J are TRBV5-4 and TRBJ2-1, with TRBD2 matching over 11 bases. The CDR3 is made up of 16 amino acids. The V gene's germline CDR1 is SGHNT and CDR2 YYREEE (reference sequence). Losses at the gene ends were 6 bases for V and 7 bases for J; bases not matched to a gene: 12. The CDR3: CASMGTSGLQGNEQFF. CDR3 nucleotides: TGTGCCAGCATGGGGACTAGCGGACTCCAGGGGAATGAGCAGTTCTTC.

This clone was seen once. The CDR3 loop is CASSSTGAGPTEAFF. The CDR3 DNA sequence: TGTGCCAGCAGCTCGACAGGGGCGGGACCCACTGAAGCTTTCTTT. V gene TRBV5-6 combines with J gene TRBJ1-1; 8 bases map to TRBD1. V trimming: 3 bases; J trimming: 4 bases; junction bases outside the gene matches: 8. The germline CDR1 and CDR2 sequences are SGHDT and YYEEEE. The CDR3 covers 15 residues.

This clone was recorded only once. The CDR3 here is CASSPQDSRWDEQYF. Here the CDR3 DNA reads TGTGCCAGCAGTCCTCAGGACAGTCGCTGGGACGAGCAGTACTTC. The V and J genes are TRBV27 and TRBJ2-7; a possible D gene is TRBD1 (6 bases). The CDR3 sequence is 15 residues long. V dropped 5 bases and J dropped 5 bases, with 19 bases sitting between them. Germline CDR1 is MNHEY and CDR2 is SMNVEV (reference sequence).

The chain employs TRBV19 and TRBJ2-5; D possibly uses TRBD1 or TRBD2 (6 bases each). The CDR3 has 15 residues. Looked up from germline, CDR1 is LNHDA and CDR2 is SQIVND (reference sequence). V shed 7 bases and J shed 1 base, with 16 bases lying between them. The CDR3 loop reads CASTQEGGPQETQYF. The DNA for the CDR3 is TGTGCCAGTACCCAGGAGGGGGGACCCCAAGAGACCCAGTACTTC.

The gene calls are TRBV5-1 and TRBJ2-1, with D unresolved. This CDR3 region has 13 residues. Germline V gene lookup returns CDR1 SGHRS and CDR2 YFSETQ. V was trimmed by 1 base and J by 6 bases, leaving 8 bases between them. Written as DNA, the CDR3 is TGCGCCAGCAGCTTGAATCTAGTCAATGAGCAGTTCTTC. Translation gives CASSLNLVNEQFF.

This sequence joins TRBV19 and TRBJ2-7, with D hard to call. The CDR3 length is 15 residues. The germline gives CDR1 LNHDA, CDR2 SQIVND (reference sequence). The ends were cut back, 6 bases at V and 2 bases at J, with 17 bases in the middle. CDR3 amino acids: CASSITQRDPYEQYF. CDR3 nucleotide sequence: TGTGCCAGTAGCATCACCCAAAGGGATCCCTACGAGCAGTACTTC.

The V and J genes are TRBV28 and TRBJ2-3; 9 bases line up with TRBD2. The CDR3 is 15 residues long. Germline CDR1 is MDHEN and CDR2 is SYDVKM. The V gene end was trimmed by 3 bases and the J gene end by 6 bases; junction bases not matched to a gene: 7. The DNA of the CDR3 is TGTGCCAGCAGTTTGGGCGCGGGAGGGAGGGATACGCAGTATTTT. Translating it yields CASSLGAGGRDTQYF.

The V gene is TRBV5-4, the J gene TRBJ1-1; TRBD1 might be the D (5 bases). Germline V gives CDR1 SGHNT, CDR2 YYREEE (reference sequence). Trimming cost V 6 bases and J 5 bases, with 17 bases left between them. This CDR3 has 14 residues. CDR3 bases: TGTGCCAGCATCCTAGACAGCGACTCTACTGAAGCTTTCTTT. Protein: CASILDSDSTEAFF.

The chain recombines TRBV7-2 with TRBJ2-5, with D uncertain. The CDR3 runs 14 residues. The germline V gene has CDR1 SGHTA and CDR2 FQGNSA. V lost 1 base and J lost 3, with 9 bases in between. CDR3 region: CASSLGTAEETQYF. DNA of the CDR3: TGTGCCAGCAGCTTAGGAACAGCCGAAGAGACCCAGTACTTC. Filled out from reference TRBV7-2 and TRBJ2-5, the complete variable domain reads GAGVSQSPSNKVTEKGKDVELRCDPISGHTALYWYRQSLGQGLEFLIYFQGNSAPDKSGLPSDRFSAERTGGSVSTLTIQRTQQEDSAVYLCASSLGTAEETQYFGPGTRLLVL.

The chain couples TRBV28 to TRBJ1-5; D is possibly TRBD1 (6 bases). Germline CDR1 is MDHEN and CDR2 is SYDVKM. Trimming took off 5 bases at V and 6 bases at J, with 14 bases between the two ends. This CDR3 is 14 amino acids long. The CDR3 loop is CASSGGGHSQPQHF. In nucleotides, the CDR3 is TGTGCCAGCAGTGGGGGGGGGCATAGTCAGCCCCAGCATTTT.

CDR3 in DNA: TGTGCCAGCAGTCCCACAGGGAACGGGGAGCTGTTTTTT. This encodes CASSPTGNGELFF. The J gene is TRBJ2-2, the V gene TRBV27, with D possibly TRBD1 on 6 matching bases. The CDR3 spans 13 residues. The V end lost 5 bases, the J end lost 7 bases, and 11 bases lay between the germline ends. Germline CDR1 reads MNHEY; CDR2 reads SMNVEV (reference sequence).

The V call is TRBV18, the J call TRBJ2-5, with 15 bases fitting TRBD2. This CDR3 spans 17 amino acids. Trimming removed 7 bases from V and 1 base from J; junction bases left unmatched: 7. Germline V gives CDR1 KGHSH, CDR2 LQKENI. The CDR3 DNA is TGTGCCAGCTTCCCCCGGACTAGCGGGGGGGTCCAAGAGACCCAGTACTTC. Translating gives CASFPRTSGGVQETQYF.

The V call is TRBV10-3, the J call TRBJ2-2, with D perhaps TRBD1 or TRBD2 (6 bases each). V lost 2 bases to trimming and J lost 6 bases, with 13 bases between them. The CDR3 contains 15 residues. Germline CDR1 and CDR2: ENHRY and SYGVKD. CDR3 amino acids: CAISEVPGGPGELFF. For the CDR3, the DNA is TGTGCCATCAGTGAGGTTCCCGGGGGCCCCGGGGAGCTGTTTTTT.

V gene TRBV4-1 combines with J gene TRBJ2-3; TRBD2 might be the D (6 bases). CDR1 is MGHRA and CDR2 is YSYEKL in the germline V gene. The V end lost 5 bases, the J end lost 2 bases, and 14 bases lay between the germline ends. The CDR3 length is 15 residues. The chain's CDR3 is CASSGGSWATDTQYF. CDR3 sequence (DNA): TGCGCCAGCAGCGGAGGGAGTTGGGCCACAGATACGCAGTATTTT.

CDR3 bases: TGTGCCAGTAGTATGGACGGATCCTACGAGCAGTACTTC. This codes for CASSMDGSYEQYF. The V and J genes are TRBV19 and TRBJ2-7, with unresolved D. Germline assignment: CDR1 LNHDA and CDR2 SQIVND (reference sequence). The CDR3 is made up of 13 amino acids. Between the trimmed V and J ends, which lost 3 bases and 1 base, there was a span of 7 bases.

In DNA, the CDR3 is TGTGCCAGCAGCTTAGTCCCGGGGAACACTGAAGCTTTCTTT. Its protein product is CASSLVPGNTEAFF. The chain combines TRBV7-2 with TRBJ1-1; D unresolved. The V gene lost 1 base and the J gene lost 1 base, with 7 bases spanning the gap. The CDR3 runs to 14 residues. CDR1 is SGHTA and CDR2 is FQGNSA in the germline V gene.

CDR3 protein: CASNERRGRETQYF. The CDR3 DNA sequence: TGTGCCAGCAACGAACGACGAGGGCGAGAGACCCAGTACTTC. V usage is TRBV6-5 and J usage is TRBJ2-5; TRBD2 might be the D (5 bases). CDR1 is MNHEY and CDR2 is SVGAGI in the germline V gene. The CDR3 loop spans 14 amino acids. V lost 7 bases and J lost 4, with 16 bases in between.

V is TRBV3-1 (or the pseudogene TRBV3-2) and J is TRBJ2-7, with D possibly matching TRBD1 (5 bases). This CDR3 has 14 residues. Trimming removed 4 bases at V and 3 bases at J, with 13 bases between. The germline gives CDR1 LGHDT, CDR2 YNNKEL (reference sequence). The CDR3 coding sequence is TGTGCCAGCAGCCGAACGACAGCACTCTACGAGCAGTACTTC. Its translation is CASSRTTALYEQYF.

The genes are TRBV11-3 and TRBJ2-1, with no clear D. The CDR3 has 15 amino acids. Germline CDR1 and CDR2: SGHNT and YENEEA. Trimming removed 5 bases from V and 0 bases from J, with 11 bases in between. This chain's CDR3 is CASSPRPSSYNEQFF. CDR3 nucleotides: TGTGCCAGCAGCCCCCGGCCGAGCTCCTACAATGAGCAGTTCTTC.

This CDR3 is CASSYSSRNSPLHF. Written as DNA, the CDR3 is TGTGCCAGCAGTTACTCGAGTCGGAATTCACCCCTCCACTTT. This chain joins TRBV6-5 and TRBJ1-6; D unclear. Looked up from germline, CDR1 is MNHEY and CDR2 is SVGAGI. V shed 0 bases and J shed 7 bases, with 7 bases lying between them. This CDR3 region has 14 residues.